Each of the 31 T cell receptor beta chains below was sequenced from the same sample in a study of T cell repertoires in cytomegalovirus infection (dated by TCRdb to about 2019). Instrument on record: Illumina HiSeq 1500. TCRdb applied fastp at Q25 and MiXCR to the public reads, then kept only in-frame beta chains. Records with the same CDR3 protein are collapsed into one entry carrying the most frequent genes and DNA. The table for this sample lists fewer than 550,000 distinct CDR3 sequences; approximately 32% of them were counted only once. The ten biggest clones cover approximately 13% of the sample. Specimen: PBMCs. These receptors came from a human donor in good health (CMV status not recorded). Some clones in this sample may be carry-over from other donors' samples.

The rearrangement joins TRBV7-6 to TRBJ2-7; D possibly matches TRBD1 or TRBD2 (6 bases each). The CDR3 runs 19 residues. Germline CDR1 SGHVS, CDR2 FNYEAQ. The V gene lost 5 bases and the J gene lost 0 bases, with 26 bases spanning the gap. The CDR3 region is CASSPHRRDLEGVSYEQYF. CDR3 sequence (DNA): TGTGCCAGCAGCCCACACCGCCGGGACCTGGAGGGGGTCTCCTACGAGCAGTACTTC.

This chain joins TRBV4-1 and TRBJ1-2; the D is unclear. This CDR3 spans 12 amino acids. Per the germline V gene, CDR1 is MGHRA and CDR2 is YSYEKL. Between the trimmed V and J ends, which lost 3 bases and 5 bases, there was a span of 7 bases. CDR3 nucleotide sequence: TGCGCCAGCAGCCATTTTTATTATGGCTACACCTTC. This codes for CASSHFYYGYTF.

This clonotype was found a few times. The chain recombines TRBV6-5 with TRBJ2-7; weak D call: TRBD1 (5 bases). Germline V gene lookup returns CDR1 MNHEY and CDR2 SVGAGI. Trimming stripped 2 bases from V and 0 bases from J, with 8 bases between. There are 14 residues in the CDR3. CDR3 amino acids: CASSYDQGSYEQYF. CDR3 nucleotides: TGTGCCAGCAGTTACGATCAGGGCTCCTACGAGCAGTACTTC.

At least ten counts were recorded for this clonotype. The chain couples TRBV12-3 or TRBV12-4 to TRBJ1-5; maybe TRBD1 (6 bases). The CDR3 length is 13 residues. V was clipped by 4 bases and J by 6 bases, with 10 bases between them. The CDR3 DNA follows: TGTGCCAGCAGTTCCCAGGGGATTCAGCCCCAGCATTTT. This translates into CASSSQGIQPQHF.

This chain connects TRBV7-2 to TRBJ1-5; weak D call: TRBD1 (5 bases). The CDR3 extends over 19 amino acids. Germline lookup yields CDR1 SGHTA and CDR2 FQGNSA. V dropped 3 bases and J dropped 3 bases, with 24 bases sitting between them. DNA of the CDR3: TGTGCCAGCAGCTTCGAAGAGGGGATGGCGTTTCCGAACAATCAGCCCCAGCATTTT. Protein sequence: CASSFEEGMAFPNNQPQHF.

Written as DNA, the CDR3 is TGTGCCAGCAGCTCCAACAGGGTTACCGGGACTAGCGGGTACTACAATGAGCAGTTCTTC. It is translated as CASSSNRVTGTSGYYNEQFF. The rearrangement joins TRBV7-2 to TRBJ2-1; 12 nucleotides agree with TRBD2. V gave up 4 bases and J gave up 3 bases; unmatched junction bases: 16. Germline loops: CDR1 SGHTA, CDR2 FQGNSA. CDR3 length equals 20 residues.

CDR3 protein: CASSLAGAHEQFF. CDR3 coding DNA: TGTGCCAGCAGCTTGGCGGGGGCCCATGAGCAGTTCTTC. This chain joins TRBV11-2 and TRBJ2-1; a weak D match, TRBD2 (7 bases). CDR1 is SGHAT and CDR2 is FQNNGV in the germline V gene. The CDR3 is made up of 13 amino acids. V was clipped by 3 bases and J by 8 bases, with 11 bases between them.

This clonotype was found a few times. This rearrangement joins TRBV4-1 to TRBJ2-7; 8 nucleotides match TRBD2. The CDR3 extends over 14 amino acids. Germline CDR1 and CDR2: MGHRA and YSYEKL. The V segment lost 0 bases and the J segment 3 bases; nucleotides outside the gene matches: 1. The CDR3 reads CASSQDGTSYEQYF. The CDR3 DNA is TGCGCCAGCAGCCAAGACGGGACTAGCTACGAGCAGTACTTC.

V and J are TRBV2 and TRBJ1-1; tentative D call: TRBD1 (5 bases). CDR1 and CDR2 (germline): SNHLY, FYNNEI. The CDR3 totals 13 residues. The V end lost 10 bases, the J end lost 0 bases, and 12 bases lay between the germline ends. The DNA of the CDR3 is TGTGCCACCCTGTGGGGGGTGAACACTGAAGCTTTCTTT. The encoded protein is CATLWGVNTEAFF.

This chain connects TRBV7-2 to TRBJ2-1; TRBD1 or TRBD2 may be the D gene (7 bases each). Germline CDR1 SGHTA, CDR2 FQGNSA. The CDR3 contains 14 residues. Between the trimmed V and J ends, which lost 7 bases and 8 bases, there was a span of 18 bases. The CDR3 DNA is TGTGCCAGCAATTGTCAGGGGGGGGTCGATGAGCAGTTCTTC. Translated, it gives CASNCQGGVDEQFF.

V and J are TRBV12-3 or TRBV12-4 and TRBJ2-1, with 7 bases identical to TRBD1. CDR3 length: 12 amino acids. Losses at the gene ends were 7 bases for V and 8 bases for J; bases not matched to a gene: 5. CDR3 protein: CASTTGAYEQFF. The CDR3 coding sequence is TGTGCCAGCACCACAGGGGCCTATGAGCAGTTCTTC.

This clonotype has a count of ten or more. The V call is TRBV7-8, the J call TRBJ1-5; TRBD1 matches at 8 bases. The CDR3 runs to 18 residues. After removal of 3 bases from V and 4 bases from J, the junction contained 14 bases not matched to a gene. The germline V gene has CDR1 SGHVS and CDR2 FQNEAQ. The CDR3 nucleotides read TGTGCCAGCAGCTTTCTTGCCGGGACAGGAAATCTTAATCAGCCCCAGCATTTT. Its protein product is CASSFLAGTGNLNQPQHF.

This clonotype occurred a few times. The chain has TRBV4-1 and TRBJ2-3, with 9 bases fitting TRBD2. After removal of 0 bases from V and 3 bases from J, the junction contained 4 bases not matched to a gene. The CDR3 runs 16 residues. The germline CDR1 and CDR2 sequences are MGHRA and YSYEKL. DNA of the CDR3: TGCGCCAGCAGCCAAGAAGGGGCGGGGGGGACAGATACGCAGTATTTT. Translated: CASSQEGAGGTDTQYF.

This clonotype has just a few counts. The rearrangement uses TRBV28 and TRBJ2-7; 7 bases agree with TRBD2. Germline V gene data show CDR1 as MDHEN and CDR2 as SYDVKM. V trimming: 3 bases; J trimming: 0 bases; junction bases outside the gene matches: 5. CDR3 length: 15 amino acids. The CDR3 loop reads CASSFAGVASYEQYF. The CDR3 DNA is TGTGCCAGCAGTTTTGCGGGGGTCGCCTCCTACGAGCAGTACTTC.

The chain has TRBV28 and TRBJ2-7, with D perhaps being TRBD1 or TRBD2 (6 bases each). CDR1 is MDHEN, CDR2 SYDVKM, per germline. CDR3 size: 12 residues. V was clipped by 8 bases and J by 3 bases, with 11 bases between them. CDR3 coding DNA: TGTGCCAGCCGAGGGGGGATCTACGAGCAGTACTTC. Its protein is CASRGGIYEQYF.

For the CDR3, the DNA is TGTGCCAGCAGTTCGGACAGGGGGGGCAATGAGCAGTTCTTC. This gives the protein CASSSDRGGNEQFF. This chain uses TRBV6-2 or TRBV6-3 with TRBJ2-1; 10 bases agree with TRBD1. Germline CDR1 reads MNHEY; CDR2 reads SVGEGT. The trim removed 4 bases at V and 6 bases at J, leaving 3 bases unmatched. This CDR3 is built from 14 residues.

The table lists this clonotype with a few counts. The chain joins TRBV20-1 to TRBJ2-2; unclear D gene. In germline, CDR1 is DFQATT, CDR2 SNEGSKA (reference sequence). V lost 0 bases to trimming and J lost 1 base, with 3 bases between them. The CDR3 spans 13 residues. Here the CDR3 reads CSARDLNTGELFF. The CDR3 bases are TGCAGTGCTAGAGATCTGAACACCGGGGAGCTGTTTTTT.

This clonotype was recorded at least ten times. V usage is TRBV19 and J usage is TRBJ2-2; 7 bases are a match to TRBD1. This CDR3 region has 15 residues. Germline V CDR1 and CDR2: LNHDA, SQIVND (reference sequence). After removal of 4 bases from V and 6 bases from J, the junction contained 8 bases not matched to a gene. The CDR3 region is CASSTLWGTAGELFF. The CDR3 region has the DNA TGTGCCAGTAGTACCCTTTGGGGGACAGCCGGGGAGCTGTTTTTT.

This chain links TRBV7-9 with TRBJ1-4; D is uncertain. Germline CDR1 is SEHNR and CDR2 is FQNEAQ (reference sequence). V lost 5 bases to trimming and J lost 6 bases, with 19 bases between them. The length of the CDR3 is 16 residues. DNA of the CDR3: TGTGCCAGCAGCCCACCAGGACCCACCCTTGATGAAAAACTGTTTTTT. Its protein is CASSPPGPTLDEKLFF.

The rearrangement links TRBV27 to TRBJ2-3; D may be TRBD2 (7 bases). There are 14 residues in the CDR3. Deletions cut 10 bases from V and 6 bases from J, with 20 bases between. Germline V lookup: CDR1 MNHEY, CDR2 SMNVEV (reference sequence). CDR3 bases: TGTGCCACGCGCTCCGCGGGGGCCAGGGATACGCAGTATTTT. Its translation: CATRSAGARDTQYF.

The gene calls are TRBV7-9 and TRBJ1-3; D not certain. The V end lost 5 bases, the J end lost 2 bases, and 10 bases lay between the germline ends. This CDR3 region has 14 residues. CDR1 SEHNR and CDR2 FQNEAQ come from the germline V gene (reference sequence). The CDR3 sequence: CASSHPWAGNTIYF. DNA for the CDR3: TGTGCCAGCAGCCATCCTTGGGCTGGAAACACCATATATTTT.

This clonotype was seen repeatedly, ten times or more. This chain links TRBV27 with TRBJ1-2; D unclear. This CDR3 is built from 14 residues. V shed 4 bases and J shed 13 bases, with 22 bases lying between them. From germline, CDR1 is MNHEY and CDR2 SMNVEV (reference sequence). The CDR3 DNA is TGTGCCAGCAGTTCGTCGCAGGACCGCACTCCTGGCACCTTC. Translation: CASSSSQDRTPGTF.

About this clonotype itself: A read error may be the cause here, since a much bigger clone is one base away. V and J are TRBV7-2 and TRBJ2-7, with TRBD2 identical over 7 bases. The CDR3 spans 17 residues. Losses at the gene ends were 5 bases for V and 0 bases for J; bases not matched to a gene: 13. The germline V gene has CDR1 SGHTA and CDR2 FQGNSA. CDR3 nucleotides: TGTGCCAGCAGCCATCGGCTAGCGGTGGACCTCTCCTACGAGCAGTACTTC. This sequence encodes CASSHRLAVDLSYEQYF.

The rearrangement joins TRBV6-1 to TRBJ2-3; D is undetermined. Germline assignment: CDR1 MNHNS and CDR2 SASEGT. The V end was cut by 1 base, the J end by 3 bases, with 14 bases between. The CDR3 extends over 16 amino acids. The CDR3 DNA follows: TGTGCCAGCAGTGAAGGTCAGGCTATTTGGACAGATACGCAGTATTTT. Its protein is CASSEGQAIWTDTQYF.

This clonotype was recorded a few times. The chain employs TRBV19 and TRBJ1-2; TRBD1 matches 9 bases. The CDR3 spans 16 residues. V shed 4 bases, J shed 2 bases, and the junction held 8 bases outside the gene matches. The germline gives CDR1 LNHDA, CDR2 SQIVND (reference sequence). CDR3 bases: TGTGCCAGTAGTAAACTCGGACAGGGGATGAACTATGGCTACACCTTC. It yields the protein CASSKLGQGMNYGYTF.

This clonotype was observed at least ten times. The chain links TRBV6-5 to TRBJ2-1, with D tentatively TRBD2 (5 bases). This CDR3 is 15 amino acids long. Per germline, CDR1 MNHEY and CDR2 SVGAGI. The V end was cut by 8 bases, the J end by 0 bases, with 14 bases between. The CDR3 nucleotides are TGTGCCAGCCAAATTTCCGGGGACTCCTACAATGAGCAGTTCTTC. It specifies CASQISGDSYNEQFF.

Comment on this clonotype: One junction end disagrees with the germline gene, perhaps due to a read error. As DNA, the CDR3 is TGTTCCAGCAGTTACTCCAGGGGCAATCAGCCCCAGCATTTT. This codes for CSSSYSRGNQPQHF. The V and J genes are TRBV6-2 or TRBV6-3 and TRBJ1-5; maybe TRBD1 (5 bases). Germline CDR1 and CDR2: MNHEY and SVGEGT. The CDR3 is 14 residues long.

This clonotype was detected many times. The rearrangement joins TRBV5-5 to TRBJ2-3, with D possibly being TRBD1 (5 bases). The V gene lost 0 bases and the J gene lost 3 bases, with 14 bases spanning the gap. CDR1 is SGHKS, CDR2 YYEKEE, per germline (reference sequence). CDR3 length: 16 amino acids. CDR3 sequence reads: CASSLAIGRATDTQYF. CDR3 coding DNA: TGTGCCAGCAGCTTGGCCATTGGCAGGGCAACAGATACGCAGTATTTT.

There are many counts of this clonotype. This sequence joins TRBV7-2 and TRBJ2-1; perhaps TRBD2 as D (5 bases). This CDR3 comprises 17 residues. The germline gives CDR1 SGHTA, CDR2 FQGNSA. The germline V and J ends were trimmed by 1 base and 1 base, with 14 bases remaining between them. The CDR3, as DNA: TGTGCCAGCAGCTTAGGAGCGGCAAGGAAGTCCTACAATGAGCAGTTCTTC. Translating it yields CASSLGAARKSYNEQFF.

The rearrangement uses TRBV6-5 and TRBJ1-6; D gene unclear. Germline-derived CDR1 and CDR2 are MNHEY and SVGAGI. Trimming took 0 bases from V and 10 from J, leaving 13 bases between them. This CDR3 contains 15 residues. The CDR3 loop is CASSYSSRERSPLHF. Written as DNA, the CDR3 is TGTGCCAGCAGTTACTCGTCCCGGGAGCGGTCACCCCTCCACTTT.

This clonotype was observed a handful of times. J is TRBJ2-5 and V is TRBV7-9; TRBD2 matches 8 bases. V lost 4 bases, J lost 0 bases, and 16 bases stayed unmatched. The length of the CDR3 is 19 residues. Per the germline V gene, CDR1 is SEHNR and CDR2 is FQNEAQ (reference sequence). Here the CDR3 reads CASSSSERGGPADQETQYF. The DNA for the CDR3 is TGTGCCAGCAGCTCCTCGGAACGGGGGGGCCCGGCGGACCAAGAGACCCAGTACTTC.